The source of this T cell receptor (beta chain) is a study of memory CD4+ T cells and cytomegalovirus serostatus. The sort gate was single viable CD3+CD4+CD8-CD45RO+ cells for memory CD4+ T cells. Trimming took 1 base from V and 2 from J, leaving 11 bases between them. The CDR3 is 15 residues long. Germline V lookup: CDR1 SGHRS, CDR2 YFSETQ. The repertoire was sequenced with immunoSEQ multiplex PCR; TCRdb's copy has only in-frame clones and lacks some. The table has about 82,000 clones, approximately 80% seen once; the top ten hold around 0.77%. The rearrangement joins TRBV5-1 to TRBJ2-3; D is unclear. The source is an adult in good health and CMV-seronegative. The sample was memory CD4+ T cells from blood. CDR3 region: CASSLLPSYTDTQYF. The CDR3 nucleotides are TGCGCCAGCAGCTTGCTTCCCAGTTACACAGATACGCAGTATTTT.